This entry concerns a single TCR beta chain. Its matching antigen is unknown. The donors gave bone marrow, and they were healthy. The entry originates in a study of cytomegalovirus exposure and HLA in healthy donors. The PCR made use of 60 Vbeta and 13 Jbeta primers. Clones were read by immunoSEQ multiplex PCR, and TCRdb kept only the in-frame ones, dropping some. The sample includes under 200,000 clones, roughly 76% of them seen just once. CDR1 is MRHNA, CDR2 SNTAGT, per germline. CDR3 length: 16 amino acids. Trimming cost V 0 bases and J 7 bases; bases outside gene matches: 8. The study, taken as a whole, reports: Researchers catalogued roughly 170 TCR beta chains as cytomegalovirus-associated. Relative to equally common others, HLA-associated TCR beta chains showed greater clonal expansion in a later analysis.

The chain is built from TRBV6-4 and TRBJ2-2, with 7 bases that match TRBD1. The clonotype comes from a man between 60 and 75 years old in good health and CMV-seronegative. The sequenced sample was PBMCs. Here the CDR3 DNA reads TGTGCCAGCAGTGACTCGACAGGGTACGGCTACGGGGAGCTGTTTTTT. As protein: CASSDSTGYGYGELFF.